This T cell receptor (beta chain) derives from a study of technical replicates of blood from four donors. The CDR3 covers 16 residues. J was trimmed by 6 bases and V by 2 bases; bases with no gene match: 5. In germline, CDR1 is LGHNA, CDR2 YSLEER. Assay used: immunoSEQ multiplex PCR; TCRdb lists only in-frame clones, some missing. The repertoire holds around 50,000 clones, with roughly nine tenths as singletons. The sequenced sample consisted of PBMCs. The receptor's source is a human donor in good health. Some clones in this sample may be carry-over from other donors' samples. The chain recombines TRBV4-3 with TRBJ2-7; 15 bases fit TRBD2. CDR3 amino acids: CASSQSTGLAGGEQYF. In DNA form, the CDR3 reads TGCGCCAGCAGCCAATCAACGGGACTAGCGGGAGGCGAGCAGTACTTC.